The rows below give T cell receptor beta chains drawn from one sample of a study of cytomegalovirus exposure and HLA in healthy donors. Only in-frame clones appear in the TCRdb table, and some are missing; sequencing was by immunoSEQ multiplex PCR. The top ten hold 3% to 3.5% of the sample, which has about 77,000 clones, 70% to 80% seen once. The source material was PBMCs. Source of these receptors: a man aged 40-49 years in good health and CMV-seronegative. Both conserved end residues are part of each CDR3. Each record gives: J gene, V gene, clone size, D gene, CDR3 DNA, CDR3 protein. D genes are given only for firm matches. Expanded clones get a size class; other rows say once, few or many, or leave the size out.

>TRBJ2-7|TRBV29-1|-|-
TGCAGCGTTGAAGAACAGGGTAGCGAGCAGTACTTC
CSVEEQGSEQYF
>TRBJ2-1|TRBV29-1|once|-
TGCAGCGTCCGGGCAGGGATCGATGAGCAGTTCTTC
CSVRAGIDEQFF
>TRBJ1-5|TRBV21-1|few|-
TGTGCCAGCAGCATCCACCGGAGGCGGCCCCAGCATTTT
CASSIHRRRPQHF
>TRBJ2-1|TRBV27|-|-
TGTGCCAGCAGTTTATTCGCTACCTACAATGAGCAGTTCTTC
CASSLFATYNEQFF
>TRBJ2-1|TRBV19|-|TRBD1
TGTGCCAGTAGTATAGGGACAGGGTGGGCCAATGAGCAGTTCTTC
CASSIGTGWANEQFF
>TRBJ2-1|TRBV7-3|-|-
TGTGCCAGCAGCTTCCGGCAGGGAAGGACCAATGAGCAGTTCTTC
CASSFRQGRTNEQFF
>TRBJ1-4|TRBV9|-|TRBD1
TGTGCCAGCAGCGTCCGGACAGGGGGTTCTGAAAAACTGTTTTTT
CASSVRTGGSEKLFF
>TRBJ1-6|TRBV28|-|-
TGTGCCAGCAGTCCCTGGCACCAGAATAATTCACCCCTCCACTTT
CASSPWHQNNSPLHF
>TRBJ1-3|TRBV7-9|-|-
TGTGCCAGCAGCTTAAGCCGAGAGAGCTCTGGAAACACCATATATTTT
CASSLSRESSGNTIYF
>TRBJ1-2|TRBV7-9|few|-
TGTGCCAGCAGCCCGCAGGGGTGGGGAGATGGCTACACCTTC
CASSPQGWGDGYTF
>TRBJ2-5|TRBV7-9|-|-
TGTGCCAGCAGCTTTAGGGGGCAAGAGACCCAGTACTTC
CASSFRGQETQYF
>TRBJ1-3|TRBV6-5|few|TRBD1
TGTGCCAGCATCGGACAGGGGGCAGGAGGAAACACCATATATTTT
CASIGQGAGGNTIYF
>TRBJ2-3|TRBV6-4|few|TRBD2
TGTGCCAGCAGTGACGGGACTAGCGGGGGGGCAGATACGCAGTATTTT
CASSDGTSGGADTQYF
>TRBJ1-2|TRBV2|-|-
TGTGCCAGCACTCTGGCCAGGATCCATGGCTACACCTTC
CASTLARIHGYTF
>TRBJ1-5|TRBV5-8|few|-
TGTGCCAGCAGCGCCGGAGGGTATAGCAATCAGCCCCAGCATTTT
CASSAGGYSNQPQHF
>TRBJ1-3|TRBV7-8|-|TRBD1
TGTGCCAGCAGCTCTCCCTGGACAGGGGAGAGGGGAAACACCATATATTTT
CASSSPWTGERGNTIYF
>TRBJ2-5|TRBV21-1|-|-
TGTGCCAGCAGGATAAATATAGGTAGTCGGGAGCAAAGAGGTACAGAAGAGACCCAGTACTTC
CASRINIGSREQRGTEETQYF
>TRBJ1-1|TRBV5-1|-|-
TGCGCCAGCAGCTTGGGTCCATCTACCTTGATGAACACTGAAGCTTTCTTT
CASSLGPSTLMNTEAFF
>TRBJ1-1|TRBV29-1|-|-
TGCAGCGTTGTAACTATAATGGGCACTGAAGCTTTCTTT
CSVVTIMGTEAFF
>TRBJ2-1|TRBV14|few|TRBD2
TGTGCCAGCAACCCGGGACTAGACTTCAATGAGCAGTTCTTC
CASNPGLDFNEQFF
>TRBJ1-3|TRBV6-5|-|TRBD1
TGTGCCAGCAGTTACTCGGGGGACAGTACTGGAAACACCATATATTTT
CASSYSGDSTGNTIYF
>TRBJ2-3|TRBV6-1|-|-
TGTGCCAGCAGCAAAGAGCAAGGGGCAGATACGCAGTATTTT
CASSKEQGADTQYF
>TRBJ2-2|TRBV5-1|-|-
TGCGCCAGCAGCCCTGGACACGGCGTGACCGGGGAGCTGTTTTTT
CASSPGHGVTGELFF
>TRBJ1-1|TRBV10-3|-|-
TGTGCCATCAGTGGGACAGAGAACACTGAAGCTTTCTTT
CAISGTENTEAFF
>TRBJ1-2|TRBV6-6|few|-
TGTGCCAGTTCCGCGGGAGGCTACACCTTC
CASSAGGYTF
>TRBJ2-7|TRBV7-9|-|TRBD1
TGTTCCAGCAGCTTGGGGACAGATCGCGGGCAGTACTTC
CSSSLGTDRGQYF
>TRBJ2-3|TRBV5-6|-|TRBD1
TGTGCCAGCAGCTCGACAGGGGTGGATACGCAGTATTTT
CASSSTGVDTQYF
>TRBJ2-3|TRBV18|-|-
TGTGCCAGCTCACCGGCGGGGTCTAGCACAGATACGCAGTATTTT
CASSPAGSSTDTQYF
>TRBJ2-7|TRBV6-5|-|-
TGTGCCAGCAGTTACCCGAACAGGGTTCACGAGCAGTACTTC
CASSYPNRVHEQYF
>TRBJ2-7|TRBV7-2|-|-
TGTGCCAGCAGCTTAGCGGGCGGGACCTACGAGCAGTACTTC
CASSLAGGTYEQYF
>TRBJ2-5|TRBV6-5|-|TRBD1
TGTGCCAGCAGTTACTCCACAGGGGACCAAGAGACCCAGTACTTC
CASSYSTGDQETQYF
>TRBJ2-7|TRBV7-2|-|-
TGTGCCAGCAGCTTAGTTTCAGGGGAAGAGCAGTACTTC
CASSLVSGEEQYF
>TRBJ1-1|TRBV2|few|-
TGTGCCAGCAGTGCCCAGGTTAACACTGAAGCTTTCTTT
CASSAQVNTEAFF
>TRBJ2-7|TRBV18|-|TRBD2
TGTGCCAGCTCAACTGGGACTACTTACGAGCAGTACTTC
CASSTGTTYEQYF
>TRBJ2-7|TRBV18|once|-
TGTGCCAGCTCACCACCGTCCAGTTACGAGCAGTACTTC
CASSPPSSYEQYF
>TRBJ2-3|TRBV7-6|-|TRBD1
TGTGCCAGCAGCGCAGACAGGGCGACAGATACGCAGTATTTT
CASSADRATDTQYF
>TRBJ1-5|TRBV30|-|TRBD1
TGTGCCTGGAGACCCAACCGGGGACAGCAGCCCCAGCATTTT
CAWRPNRGQQPQHF
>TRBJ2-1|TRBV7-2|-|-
TGTGCCAGCAGCTTACCAGGGGCGGCCTACAATGAGCAGTTCTTC
CASSLPGAAYNEQFF
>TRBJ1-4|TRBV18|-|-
TGTGCCAGCTCACCAGGGGCCCTTAATGAAAAACTGTTTTTT
CASSPGALNEKLFF
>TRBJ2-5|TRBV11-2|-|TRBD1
TGTGCCAGCAGCCAACGGACAGGGGATGGAGAGACCCAGTACTTC
CASSQRTGDGETQYF
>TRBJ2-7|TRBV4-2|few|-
TGTGCCAGCAGCCCCCCCCAGGGTGGTTCCTACGAGCAGTACTTC
CASSPPQGGSYEQYF
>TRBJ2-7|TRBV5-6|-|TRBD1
TGTGCCAGCACCCCCTCGGACAGGCCCCTCCTGGGCGAGCAGTACTTC
CASTPSDRPLLGEQYF
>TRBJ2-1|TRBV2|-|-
TGTGCCAGCAGGGCCCTGGCTAGCACTGAGCAGTTCTTC
CASRALASTEQFF
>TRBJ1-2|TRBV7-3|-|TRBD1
TGTGCCAGCAGCTTCGACAGGGGACCCGACTATGGCTACACCTTC
CASSFDRGPDYGYTF
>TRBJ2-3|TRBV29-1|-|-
TGCAGCGTTGTGGGCGGGGACACAGATACGCAGTATTTT
CSVVGGDTDTQYF
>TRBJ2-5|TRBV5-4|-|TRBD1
TGTGCCAGCAGCGATAAGACAGGGCAAGAGACCCAGTACTTC
CASSDKTGQETQYF
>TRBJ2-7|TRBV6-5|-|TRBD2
TGTGCCAGCAGGCGACTAGCGGGGGGGGAAGACGAGCAGTACTTC
CASRRLAGGEDEQYF
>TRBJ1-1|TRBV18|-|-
TGTGCCAGCTCGTCCGACAGGAACCTGAACACTGAAGCTTTCTTT
CASSSDRNLNTEAFF
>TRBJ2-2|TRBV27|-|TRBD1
TGTGCCAGCAGGACAGGGACCGGGGAGCTGTTTTTT
CASRTGTGELFF
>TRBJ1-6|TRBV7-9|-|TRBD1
TGTGCCAGCAGCTCGACAGGGCACTTTTCACCCCTCCACTTT
CASSSTGHFSPLHF
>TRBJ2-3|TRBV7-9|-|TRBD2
TGTGCCAGCAGCTTACCCCTAAGGCTAGCGGTCGGAGATACGCAGTATTTT
CASSLPLRLAVGDTQYF
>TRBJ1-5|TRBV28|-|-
TGTGCCAGCAGTCTACCCACGGGGGGACAGCCCCAGCATTTT
CASSLPTGGQPQHF
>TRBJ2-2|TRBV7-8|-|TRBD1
TGTGCCAGCAGCTTAGCGGTCAGGGGGCAAGGCACCGGGGAGCTGTTTTTT
CASSLAVRGQGTGELFF
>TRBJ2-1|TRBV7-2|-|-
TGTGCCAGCAGCTTAGGGGGGCCCAGCTCCTACAATGAGCAGTTCTTC
CASSLGGPSSYNEQFF